This is a list of T cell receptor beta chains from one sample in a study of blood T cell repertoires in COVID-19. The protocol was immunoSEQ multiplex PCR, while the TCRdb copy is restricted to in-frame clones and leaves out a portion. The table has around 400,000 clones, roughly four fifths seen once. Source material: PBMCs or T cells enriched from blood (not recorded which). These receptors all stem from a woman aged 50 to 60 who had recovered from COVID-19. Each CDR3 is given with its conserved first and last residue. Each record gives: V gene, clone size, J gene, D gene, CDR3 DNA, CDR3 protein. The D gene is left open where the match is weak. Rows give clone size only sometimes, using once, few, many, or a class for an expanded clone.

v_gene: TRBV30
abundance: NA
j_gene: TRBJ2-7
d_gene: TRBD2
CDR3nt: TGTGCCTCCGGGACTAGCGGGGCCTTGGCGCACTTC
CDR3aa: CASGTSGALAHF

v_gene: TRBV7-3
abundance: NA
j_gene: TRBJ2-1
d_gene: NA
CDR3nt: TGTGCCAGCAGCTGGTTTGCGGGAAGCTCCTACAATGAGCAGTTCTTC
CDR3aa: CASSWFAGSSYNEQFF

v_gene: TRBV6-5
abundance: NA
j_gene: TRBJ1-5
d_gene: NA
CDR3nt: TGTGCCAGCAGTCAGGCTTTCAATCAGCCCCAGCATTTT
CDR3aa: CASSQAFNQPQHF

v_gene: TRBV4-3
abundance: NA
j_gene: TRBJ1-1
d_gene: TRBD1
CDR3nt: TGCGCCAGCAGCCCACGGGACAGGGGGCTGACTGAAGCTTTCTTT
CDR3aa: CASSPRDRGLTEAFF

v_gene: TRBV11-2
abundance: NA
j_gene: TRBJ2-1
d_gene: NA
CDR3nt: TGTGCCAGCAGCTTAGAAAGACAGTCTTATGAGCAGTTCTTC
CDR3aa: CASSLERQSYEQFF

v_gene: TRBV29-1
abundance: NA
j_gene: TRBJ2-1
d_gene: TRBD1
CDR3nt: TGCAGCTGGGAGGGACAGGGGGCCGAGGAGCAGTTCTTC
CDR3aa: CSWEGQGAEEQFF

v_gene: TRBV4-1
abundance: NA
j_gene: TRBJ1-4
d_gene: NA
CDR3nt: TGCGCCAGCAGCCAAAATCCCGGGACTAATGAAAAACTGTTTTTT
CDR3aa: CASSQNPGTNEKLFF

v_gene: TRBV28
abundance: NA
j_gene: TRBJ2-7
d_gene: TRBD1
CDR3nt: TGTGCCAGCAGCAAACAGGGGCTGAGCTCCTACGAGCAGTACTTC
CDR3aa: CASSKQGLSSYEQYF

v_gene: TRBV29-1
abundance: NA
j_gene: TRBJ2-7
d_gene: TRBD1
CDR3nt: TGCAGCGTTGAAGGTTGGGGACAGGGCGAGCAGTACTTC
CDR3aa: CSVEGWGQGEQYF

v_gene: TRBV5-8
abundance: NA
j_gene: TRBJ1-2
d_gene: NA
CDR3nt: TGTGCCAGCAGCCAAAGGACAGCTCTCTATGGCTACACCTTC
CDR3aa: CASSQRTALYGYTF

v_gene: TRBV7-2
abundance: NA
j_gene: TRBJ1-4
d_gene: NA
CDR3nt: TGTGCCAGCAGCTTGGGCTTGAGAGAAAAACTGTTTTTT
CDR3aa: CASSLGLREKLFF

v_gene: TRBV18
abundance: few
j_gene: TRBJ2-1
d_gene: NA
CDR3nt: TGTGCCAGCTCACCCCTCTTAAGCGGCGGAGACAATGAGCAGTTCTTC
CDR3aa: CASSPLLSGGDNEQFF

v_gene: TRBV7-6
abundance: NA
j_gene: TRBJ1-1
d_gene: NA
CDR3nt: TGTGCCAGCACCCTGGTTAGGGGCGGGAACACTGAAGCTTTCTTT
CDR3aa: CASTLVRGGNTEAFF

v_gene: TRBV7-9
abundance: NA
j_gene: TRBJ2-7
d_gene: TRBD2
CDR3nt: TGTGCCAGCAGCTCGTGGGGGGGCTACGAGCAGTACTTC
CDR3aa: CASSSWGGYEQYF

v_gene: TRBV2
abundance: few
j_gene: TRBJ1-5
d_gene: NA
CDR3nt: TGTGCCAGCAGTGGAGAAGAAGGAGGACGGCAGCCCCAGCATTTT
CDR3aa: CASSGEEGGRQPQHF

v_gene: TRBV3-1/TRBV3-2
abundance: NA
j_gene: TRBJ1-3
d_gene: NA
CDR3nt: TGTGCCAGCAGCCAAGATAGTCCCGGGTCCTCTGGAAACATCATATATTTT
CDR3aa: CASSQDSPGSSGNIIYF

v_gene: TRBV5-4
abundance: NA
j_gene: TRBJ2-7
d_gene: NA
CDR3nt: TGTGCCAGCAGCTTGTCGGTTGGCAGGGTGAAATACGAGCAGTACTTC
CDR3aa: CASSLSVGRVKYEQYF

v_gene: TRBV29-1
abundance: NA
j_gene: TRBJ1-2
d_gene: NA
CDR3nt: TGCAGCGTTGTGTCAGGGGTATATGGCTACACCTTC
CDR3aa: CSVVSGVYGYTF

v_gene: TRBV5-1
abundance: once
j_gene: TRBJ2-7
d_gene: NA
CDR3nt: TGCGCCAGCAGCTCGACAGGTTACGAGCAGTACTTC
CDR3aa: CASSSTGYEQYF

v_gene: TRBV2
abundance: once
j_gene: TRBJ2-1
d_gene: NA
CDR3nt: TGTGCCAGCAGGGAGGGTGTCAAAACCTACAATGAGCAGTTCTTC
CDR3aa: CASREGVKTYNEQFF

v_gene: TRBV13
abundance: few
j_gene: TRBJ1-2
d_gene: TRBD1
CDR3nt: TGTGCCAGCTCCCACGAGACAGGGGGCAACTATGGCTACACCTTC
CDR3aa: CASSHETGGNYGYTF

v_gene: TRBV4-3
abundance: NA
j_gene: TRBJ2-2
d_gene: NA
CDR3nt: TGCGCCAGCAGCCAAGATTATCCGAACACCGGGGAGCTGTTTTTT
CDR3aa: CASSQDYPNTGELFF

v_gene: TRBV6-5
abundance: once
j_gene: TRBJ1-1
d_gene: TRBD1
CDR3nt: TGTGCCAGCAAAAGACAGGGGCCCACTGAAGCTTTCTTT
CDR3aa: CASKRQGPTEAFF

v_gene: TRBV25-1
abundance: NA
j_gene: TRBJ2-5
d_gene: TRBD1
CDR3nt: TGTGCCAGCAGTGGGCCCAAGGGTCGGGACAGGGACCAAGAGACCCAGTACTTC
CDR3aa: CASSGPKGRDRDQETQYF

v_gene: TRBV18
abundance: few
j_gene: TRBJ1-1
d_gene: NA
CDR3nt: TGTGCCAGCTCACCACCTCTCGGGGGTGAAGCTTTCTTT
CDR3aa: CASSPPLGGEAFF

v_gene: TRBV4-3
abundance: NA
j_gene: TRBJ2-7
d_gene: TRBD1
CDR3nt: TGCGCCAGCAGCCACTCCGAGACAGGGGTCGAGCAGTACTTC
CDR3aa: CASSHSETGVEQYF

v_gene: TRBV5-1
abundance: NA
j_gene: TRBJ1-1
d_gene: NA
CDR3nt: TGCGCCAGCAGCGTGCAGGGTAGAACCACTGAAGCTTTCTTT
CDR3aa: CASSVQGRTTEAFF

v_gene: TRBV5-5
abundance: NA
j_gene: TRBJ1-2
d_gene: NA
CDR3nt: TGTGCCAGCAGCTTGGGTACAGATAACTATGGCTACACCTTC
CDR3aa: CASSLGTDNYGYTF

v_gene: TRBV7-6
abundance: NA
j_gene: TRBJ2-2
d_gene: NA
CDR3nt: TGTGCCAGCAGCCCACTGCTTAGTCCCGGGGAGCTGTTTTTT
CDR3aa: CASSPLLSPGELFF

v_gene: TRBV9
abundance: NA
j_gene: TRBJ1-1
d_gene: NA
CDR3nt: TGTGCCAGCAGCCCCCGGAGGGCACGGGCGAACACTGAAGCTTTCTTT
CDR3aa: CASSPRRARANTEAFF

v_gene: TRBV6-6
abundance: NA
j_gene: TRBJ2-7
d_gene: NA
CDR3nt: TGTGCCAGCAGTCCGTCTGGCGGAGTCTACGAGCAGTACTTC
CDR3aa: CASSPSGGVYEQYF

v_gene: TRBV5-1
abundance: few
j_gene: TRBJ1-1
d_gene: TRBD1
CDR3nt: TGCGCCAGCAGCCAAGGGACAGGGCTAAACACTGAAGCTTTCTTT
CDR3aa: CASSQGTGLNTEAFF

v_gene: TRBV7-2
abundance: NA
j_gene: TRBJ2-2
d_gene: TRBD1
CDR3nt: TGTGCCAGCAGCTTAGCGGGACAGACTTACACCGGGGAGCTGTTTTTT
CDR3aa: CASSLAGQTYTGELFF

v_gene: TRBV11-3
abundance: few
j_gene: TRBJ2-2
d_gene: NA
CDR3nt: TGTGCCAGCAGTGTGAATACGTTGGGGGCAGGCGGGGAGCTGTTTTTT
CDR3aa: CASSVNTLGAGGELFF

v_gene: TRBV9
abundance: NA
j_gene: TRBJ2-1
d_gene: TRBD2
CDR3nt: TGTGCCAGCAGCGTAGGGGGGAGGGGCACCTACAATGAGCAGTTCTTC
CDR3aa: CASSVGGRGTYNEQFF

v_gene: TRBV5-4
abundance: NA
j_gene: TRBJ2-7
d_gene: NA
CDR3nt: TGTGCCAGCAGCCAATCCGGGACAATCTACGAGCAGTACTTC
CDR3aa: CASSQSGTIYEQYF

v_gene: TRBV3-1/TRBV3-2
abundance: NA
j_gene: TRBJ2-5
d_gene: TRBD2
CDR3nt: TGTGCCAGCAGCCGAGCGGGGGTAAAAGAGACCCAGTACTTC
CDR3aa: CASSRAGVKETQYF

v_gene: TRBV6-2/TRBV6-3
abundance: NA
j_gene: TRBJ2-1
d_gene: TRBD2
CDR3nt: TGTGCCAGCAGTTACAGTTTAGCGGGGGCGCGGATCCATGAGCAGTTCTTC
CDR3aa: CASSYSLAGARIHEQFF

v_gene: TRBV3-1/TRBV3-2
abundance: once
j_gene: TRBJ1-2
d_gene: NA
CDR3nt: TGTGCCAGCAGCCAACATCCCCAGGGACGGTTGTCTAGCGACTACACCTTC
CDR3aa: CASSQHPQGRLSSDYTF

v_gene: TRBV30
abundance: few
j_gene: TRBJ1-3
d_gene: NA
CDR3nt: TGTGCCTGGAGTGTGGGAGGGCGAGGAAACACCATATATTTT
CDR3aa: CAWSVGGRGNTIYF

v_gene: TRBV30
abundance: once
j_gene: TRBJ2-1
d_gene: TRBD2
CDR3nt: TGTGCCTGGGAGGGGTCTAGCGGCTCAAAGCAGTTCTTC
CDR3aa: CAWEGSSGSKQFF

v_gene: TRBV11-2
abundance: NA
j_gene: TRBJ1-1
d_gene: NA
CDR3nt: TGTGCCAGCAGCTTAGATCCTGGTAGGAGCACTGAAGCTTTCTTT
CDR3aa: CASSLDPGRSTEAFF

v_gene: TRBV2
abundance: NA
j_gene: TRBJ1-5
d_gene: NA
CDR3nt: TGTGCCAGCAGGATAAGTGGGGGGGCGGGCAATCAGCCCCAGCATTTT
CDR3aa: CASRISGGAGNQPQHF

v_gene: TRBV16
abundance: NA
j_gene: TRBJ1-2
d_gene: NA
CDR3nt: TGTGCCAGCAGCAAACAAGCCGAAGGCGGGGTTCGGGCTGGTTACACCTTC
CDR3aa: CASSKQAEGGVRAGYTF

v_gene: TRBV11-2
abundance: NA
j_gene: TRBJ1-1
d_gene: NA
CDR3nt: TGTGCCAGCAGCTTAGAAATTAACAGGGCTAACACTGAAGCTTTCTTT
CDR3aa: CASSLEINRANTEAFF

v_gene: TRBV6-5
abundance: NA
j_gene: TRBJ2-1
d_gene: TRBD2
CDR3nt: TGTGCCAGCAGGTCAAACTTAGCGGGAGGTGTTCAGTTCTTC
CDR3aa: CASRSNLAGGVQFF

v_gene: TRBV11-2
abundance: NA
j_gene: TRBJ2-3
d_gene: TRBD2
CDR3nt: TGTGCCAGCAGCCCCAGTGGTAGCGGGAGTCCCGCAGATACGCAGTATTTT
CDR3aa: CASSPSGSGSPADTQYF

v_gene: TRBV29-1
abundance: NA
j_gene: TRBJ1-1
d_gene: NA
CDR3nt: TGCAGCGTTGAGTCAAATCTGAACACTGAAGCTTTCTTT
CDR3aa: CSVESNLNTEAFF

v_gene: TRBV11-2
abundance: NA
j_gene: TRBJ2-7
d_gene: NA
CDR3nt: TGTGCCAGCAGCTTAGTAGGCAGGGCCTACGAGCAGTACTTC
CDR3aa: CASSLVGRAYEQYF

v_gene: TRBV18
abundance: NA
j_gene: TRBJ2-1
d_gene: TRBD2
CDR3nt: TGTGCCAGCTCACCACCCAACTCGCGGGGGAGTAACTACAATGAGCAGTTCTTC
CDR3aa: CASSPPNSRGSNYNEQFF

v_gene: TRBV5-6
abundance: NA
j_gene: TRBJ2-3
d_gene: TRBD2
CDR3nt: TGTGCCAGCAGCCCAGCCCCGGGAGGGGATACGCAGTATTTT
CDR3aa: CASSPAPGGDTQYF

v_gene: TRBV2
abundance: NA
j_gene: TRBJ2-7
d_gene: TRBD1
CDR3nt: TGTGCCAGCAGCAGACAGGGCTCCTACGAGCAGTACTTC
CDR3aa: CASSRQGSYEQYF

v_gene: TRBV28
abundance: NA
j_gene: TRBJ1-2
d_gene: TRBD1
CDR3nt: TGTGCCAGCAGTCAATCGACAGGGGAGGACTATGGCTACACCTTC
CDR3aa: CASSQSTGEDYGYTF

v_gene: TRBV15
abundance: NA
j_gene: TRBJ2-7
d_gene: NA
CDR3nt: TGTGCCACCTTAACTAGCTCCTACGAGCAGTACTTC
CDR3aa: CATLTSSYEQYF

v_gene: TRBV2
abundance: few
j_gene: TRBJ2-2
d_gene: NA
CDR3nt: TGTGCCAGCCAACTCGACATAGCGAACACCGGGGAGCTGTTTTTT
CDR3aa: CASQLDIANTGELFF

v_gene: TRBV2
abundance: few
j_gene: TRBJ1-6
d_gene: NA
CDR3nt: TGTGCCAGCAGTGAAGCGGCCCGGGGCTCCTATAATTCACCCCTCCACTTT
CDR3aa: CASSEAARGSYNSPLHF

v_gene: TRBV2
abundance: NA
j_gene: TRBJ2-2
d_gene: TRBD2
CDR3nt: TGTGCCAGCAGTGAACAACTAGCGGGGCCCGGGGAGCTGTTTTTT
CDR3aa: CASSEQLAGPGELFF

v_gene: TRBV5-1
abundance: NA
j_gene: TRBJ1-2
d_gene: NA
CDR3nt: TGCGCCAGCAGCTTGGACCAGCGAACGGCTAACTATGGCTACACCTTC
CDR3aa: CASSLDQRTANYGYTF

v_gene: TRBV11-2
abundance: NA
j_gene: TRBJ1-1
d_gene: NA
CDR3nt: TGTGCCAGCAGCTTAGATAGGAGGGCCAGCGCAACGAACACTGAAGCTTTCTTT
CDR3aa: CASSLDRRASATNTEAFF